Presented here are 9 T cell receptor beta chains from one specimen sequenced in a study of blood T cell repertoires in COVID-19. This table comes from immunoSEQ multiplex PCR, and its TCRdb copy is limited to in-frame clones, with some not included. In the table there are some 80,000 clones, around 90% of which are singletons. Sequences were obtained from peripheral blood. Every receptor here comes from a human donor in a cohort sampled during active COVID-19.

This clone has a single count. The genes are TRBV4-1 and TRBJ1-5; D is unresolved. The CDR3 contains 15 residues. Trimming removed 1 base at V and 0 bases at J, with 7 bases between. CDR1 and CDR2 from the germline V gene are MGHRA and YSYEKL. The CDR3 loop is CASSQGGNSNQPQHF. The CDR3 DNA is TGCGCCAGCAGCCAAGGCGGGAATAGCAATCAGCCCCAGCATTTT.

J is TRBJ2-7 and V is TRBV5-8; 8 bases agree with TRBD1. This CDR3 region has 15 residues. The germline gives CDR1 SGHTS, CDR2 YDEGEE. Trimming took 1 base from V and 5 from J; bases not matched to a gene: 8. DNA of the CDR3: TGTGCCAGCAGCTTGCGTCACAGGGGGAGCCACGAGCAGTACTTC. Amino acids: CASSLRHRGSHEQYF. Variable domain in full (rest from reference TRBV5-8 and TRBJ2-7): EAGVTQSPTHLIKTRGQQATLRCSPISGHTSVYWYQQALGLGLQFLLWYDEGEERNRGNFPPRFSGRQFPNYSSELNVNALELEDSALYLCASSLRHRGSHEQYFGPGTRLTVT.

The CDR3 DNA sequence: TGTGCCAGCAGCCCGGGACTAGCCCGGTCCAATGAGCAGTTCTTC. As protein: CASSPGLARSNEQFF. The V call is TRBV2, the J call TRBJ2-1; TRBD2 matches 9 bases. The CDR3 has 15 residues. V was pared by 6 bases and J by 6 bases, with 9 bases of the junction left unmatched. From germline, CDR1 is SNHLY and CDR2 FYNNEI.

V gene TRBV7-7 combines with J gene TRBJ2-5; the match to TRBD1 covers 9 bases. This CDR3 has 16 residues. CDR1 SSHAT and CDR2 FNYEAQ come from the germline V gene (reference sequence). The V and J ends lost 5 bases and 5 bases, in that order; junction bases with no gene match: 12. CDR3 residues: CASSPAGTGNSETQYF. The CDR3 DNA reads TGTGCCAGCAGCCCGGCGGGGACAGGGAATTCGGAGACCCAGTACTTC.

The chain carries TRBV9 and TRBJ2-1; D not resolved. CDR3 length equals 15 residues. Trimming took off 4 bases at V and 5 bases at J, with 16 bases between the two ends. Germline CDR1 and CDR2: SGDLS and YYNGEE. CDR3 in amino acids: CASSIEVLNNNEQFF. CDR3 in DNA: TGTGCCAGCAGCATTGAGGTACTAAATAACAATGAGCAGTTCTTC.

The chain recombines TRBV18 with TRBJ2-7; 8 bases align to TRBD2. V trimming: 2 bases; J trimming: 6 bases; junction bases outside the gene matches: 3. In germline, CDR1 is KGHSH, CDR2 LQKENI. The CDR3 spans 13 residues. Written as DNA, the CDR3 is TGTGCCAGCTCACCAGGGACTAGTCGCGAGCAGTACTTC. It is translated as CASSPGTSREQYF.

V and J are TRBV4-3 and TRBJ2-3; 9 bases map to TRBD1. The CDR3 is 15 residues long. With V trimmed by 4 bases and J by 4 bases, 6 bases remained unmatched. Germline V gives CDR1 LGHNA, CDR2 YSLEER. The CDR3 DNA reads TGCGCCAGCAGCCTCGGGACAGGGCCCCCAGATACGCAGTATTTT. It translates to CASSLGTGPPDTQYF.

The chain employs TRBV21-1 and TRBJ1-1; TRBD1 is the table's D call and was not checked against the DNA. TRBV21-1 represents a pseudogene. This CDR3 region has 15 residues. The CDR3 protein is CASSKHHRRNTEAFF. The DNA of the CDR3 is TGTGCCAGCAGCAAACACCACAGACGAAACACTGAAGCTTTCTTT.

V gene TRBV14 combines with J gene TRBJ2-3; D gene ambiguous. The germline gives CDR1 SGHDN, CDR2 FVKESK. V was trimmed by 0 bases and J by 8 bases, leaving 9 bases between them. CDR3 length equals 13 residues. The CDR3 DNA sequence: TGTGCCAGCAGCCAAGACCTAACTGGTACGCAGTATTTT. Protein sequence: CASSQDLTGTQYF.